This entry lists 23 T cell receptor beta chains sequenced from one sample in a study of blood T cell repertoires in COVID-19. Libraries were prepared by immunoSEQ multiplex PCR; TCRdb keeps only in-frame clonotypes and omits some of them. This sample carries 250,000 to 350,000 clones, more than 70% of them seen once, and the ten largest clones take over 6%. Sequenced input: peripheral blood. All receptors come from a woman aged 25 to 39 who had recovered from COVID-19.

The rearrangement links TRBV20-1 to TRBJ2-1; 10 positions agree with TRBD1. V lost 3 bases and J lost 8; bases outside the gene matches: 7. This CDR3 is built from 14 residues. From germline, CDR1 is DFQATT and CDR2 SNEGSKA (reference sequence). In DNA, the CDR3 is TGCAGTGCTAGTCGGGACAGGGGTTTAGATGAGCAGTTCTTC. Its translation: CSASRDRGLDEQFF.

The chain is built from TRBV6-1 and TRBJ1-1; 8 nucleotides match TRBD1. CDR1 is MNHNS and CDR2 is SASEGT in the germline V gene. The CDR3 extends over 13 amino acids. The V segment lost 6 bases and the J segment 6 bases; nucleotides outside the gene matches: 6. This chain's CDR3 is CASSDRGLAEAFF. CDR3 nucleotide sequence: TGTGCCAGCAGCGACAGGGGCTTGGCTGAAGCTTTCTTT.

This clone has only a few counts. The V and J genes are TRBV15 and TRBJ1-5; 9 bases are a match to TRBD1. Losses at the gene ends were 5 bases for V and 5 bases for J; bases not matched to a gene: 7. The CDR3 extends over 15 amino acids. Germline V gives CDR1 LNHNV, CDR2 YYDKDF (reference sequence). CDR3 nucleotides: TGTGCCACCAGCCTGACAGACAGGGGGTATCAGCCCCAGCATTTT. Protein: CATSLTDRGYQPQHF.

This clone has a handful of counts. The CDR3 sequence: CASSPSLGAHYGYTF. CDR3 bases: TGTGCCAGCTCACCAAGTTTAGGAGCCCACTATGGCTACACCTTC. The chain joins TRBV18 to TRBJ1-2; no firm D call. This CDR3 comprises 15 residues. Germline lookup yields CDR1 KGHSH and CDR2 LQKENI. The germline V and J ends were trimmed by 2 bases and 3 bases, with 13 bases remaining between them.

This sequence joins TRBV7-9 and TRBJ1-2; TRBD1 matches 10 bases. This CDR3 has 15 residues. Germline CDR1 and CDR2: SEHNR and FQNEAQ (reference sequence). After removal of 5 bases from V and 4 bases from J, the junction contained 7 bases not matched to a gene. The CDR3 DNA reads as TGTGCCAGCAGCCCGTGGACAGGGGGAGTCTATGGCTACACCTTC. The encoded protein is CASSPWTGGVYGYTF.

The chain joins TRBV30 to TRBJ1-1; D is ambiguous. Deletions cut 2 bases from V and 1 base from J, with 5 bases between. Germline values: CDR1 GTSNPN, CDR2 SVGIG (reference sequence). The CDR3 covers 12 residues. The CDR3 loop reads CAWSPGNTEAFF. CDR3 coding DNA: TGTGCCTGGAGTCCAGGGAACACTGAAGCTTTCTTT.

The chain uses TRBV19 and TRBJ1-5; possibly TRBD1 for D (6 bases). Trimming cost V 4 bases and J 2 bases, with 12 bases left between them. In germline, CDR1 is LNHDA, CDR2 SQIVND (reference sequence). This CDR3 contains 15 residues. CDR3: CASSSRGRGNQPQHF. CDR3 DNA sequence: TGTGCCAGTAGTAGCAGGGGCAGGGGCAATCAGCCCCAGCATTTT. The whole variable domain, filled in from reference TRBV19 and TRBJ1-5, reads DGGITQSPKYLFRKEGQNVTLSCEQNLNHDAMYWYRQDPGQGLRLIYYSQIVNDFQKGDIAEGYSVSREKKESFPLTVTSAQKNPTAFYLCASSSRGRGNQPQHFGDGTRLSIL.

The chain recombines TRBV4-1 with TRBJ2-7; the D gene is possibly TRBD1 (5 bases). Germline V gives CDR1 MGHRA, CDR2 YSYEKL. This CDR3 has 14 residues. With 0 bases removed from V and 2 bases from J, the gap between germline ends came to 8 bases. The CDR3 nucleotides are TGCGCCAGCAGCCAAGATCCGACAGCCTACGAGCAGTACTTC. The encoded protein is CASSQDPTAYEQYF.

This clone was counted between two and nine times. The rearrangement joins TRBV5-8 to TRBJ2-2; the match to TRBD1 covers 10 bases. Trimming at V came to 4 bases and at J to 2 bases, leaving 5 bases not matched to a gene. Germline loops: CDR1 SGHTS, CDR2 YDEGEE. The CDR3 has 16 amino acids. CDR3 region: CASSPGQGENTGELFF. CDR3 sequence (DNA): TGTGCCAGCAGCCCTGGACAGGGGGAAAACACCGGGGAGCTGTTTTTT.

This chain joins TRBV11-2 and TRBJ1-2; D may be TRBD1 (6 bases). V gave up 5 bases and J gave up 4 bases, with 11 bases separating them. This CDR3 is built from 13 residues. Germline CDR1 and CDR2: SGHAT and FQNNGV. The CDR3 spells CASSATGSYGYTF. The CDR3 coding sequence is TGTGCCAGCAGCGCAACAGGGTCCTATGGCTACACCTTC.

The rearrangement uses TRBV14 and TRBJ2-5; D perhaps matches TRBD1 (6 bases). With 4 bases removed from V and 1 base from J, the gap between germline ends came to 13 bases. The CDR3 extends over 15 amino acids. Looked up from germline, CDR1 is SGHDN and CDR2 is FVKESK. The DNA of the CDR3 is TGTGCCAGCAGCCCCTTGACAGGAGCCCAAGAGACCCAGTACTTC. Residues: CASSPLTGAQETQYF.

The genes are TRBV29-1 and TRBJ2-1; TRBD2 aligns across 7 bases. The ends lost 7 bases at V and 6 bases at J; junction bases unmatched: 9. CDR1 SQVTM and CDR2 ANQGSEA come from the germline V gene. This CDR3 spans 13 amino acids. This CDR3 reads CSAWSGGGNEQFF. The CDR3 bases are TGCAGCGCCTGGAGTGGGGGGGGCAATGAGCAGTTCTTC.

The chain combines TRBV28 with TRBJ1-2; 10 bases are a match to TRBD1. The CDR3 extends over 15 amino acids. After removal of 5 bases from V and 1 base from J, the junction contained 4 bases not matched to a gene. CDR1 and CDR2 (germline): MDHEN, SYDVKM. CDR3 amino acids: CASSSGTGVNYGYTF. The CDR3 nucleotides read TGTGCCAGCAGTAGTGGGACAGGGGTTAACTATGGCTACACCTTC.

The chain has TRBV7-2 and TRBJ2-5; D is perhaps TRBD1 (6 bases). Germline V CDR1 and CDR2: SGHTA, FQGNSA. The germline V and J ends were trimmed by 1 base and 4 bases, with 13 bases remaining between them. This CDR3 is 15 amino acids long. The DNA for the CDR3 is TGTGCCAGCAGCTTAGACGGGACAAGTGGAGAGACCCAGTACTTC. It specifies CASSLDGTSGETQYF.

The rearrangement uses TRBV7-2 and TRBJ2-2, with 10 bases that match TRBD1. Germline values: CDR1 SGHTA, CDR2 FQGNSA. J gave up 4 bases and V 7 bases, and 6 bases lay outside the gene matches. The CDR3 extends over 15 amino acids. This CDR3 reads CASKRQGAVTGELFF. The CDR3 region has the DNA TGTGCCAGCAAACGACAGGGGGCGGTCACCGGGGAGCTGTTTTTT.

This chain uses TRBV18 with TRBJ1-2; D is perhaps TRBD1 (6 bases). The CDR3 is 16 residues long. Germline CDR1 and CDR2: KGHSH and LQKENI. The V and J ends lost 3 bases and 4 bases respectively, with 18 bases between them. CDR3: CASSPLSRDTVYGYTF. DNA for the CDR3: TGTGCCAGCTCACCGTTGAGCCGGGACACCGTCTATGGCTACACCTTC. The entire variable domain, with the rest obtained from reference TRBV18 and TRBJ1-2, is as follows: NAGVMQNPRHLVRRRGQEARLRCSPMKGHSHVYWYRQLPEEGLKFMVYLQKENIIDESGMPKERFSAEFPKEGPSILRIQQVVRGDSAAYFCASSPLSRDTVYGYTFGSGTRLTVV.

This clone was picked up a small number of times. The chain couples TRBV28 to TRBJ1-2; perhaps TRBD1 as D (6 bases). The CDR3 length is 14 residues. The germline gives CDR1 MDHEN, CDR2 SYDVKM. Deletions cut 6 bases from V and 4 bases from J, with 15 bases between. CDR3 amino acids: CASRAGDGIYGYTF. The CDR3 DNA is TGTGCCAGCAGAGCAGGGGACGGAATCTATGGCTACACCTTC.

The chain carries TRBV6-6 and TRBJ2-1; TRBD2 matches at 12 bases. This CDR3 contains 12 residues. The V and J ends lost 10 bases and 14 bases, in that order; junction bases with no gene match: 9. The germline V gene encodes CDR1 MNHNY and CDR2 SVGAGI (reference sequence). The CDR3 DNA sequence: TGTGCCACTGGGGGGACTAGCGGGTCGGAGTTCTTC. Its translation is CATGGTSGSEFF.

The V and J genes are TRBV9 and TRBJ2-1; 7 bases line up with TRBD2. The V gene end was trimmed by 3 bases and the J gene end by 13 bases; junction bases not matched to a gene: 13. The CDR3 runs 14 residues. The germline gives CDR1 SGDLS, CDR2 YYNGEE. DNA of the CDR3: TGTGCCAGCAGCGCCAACTCAGGGACTAATTATCAGTTCTTC. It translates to CASSANSGTNYQFF. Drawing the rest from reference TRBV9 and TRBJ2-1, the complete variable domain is DSGVTQTPKHLITATGQRVTLRCSPRSGDLSVYWYQQSLDQGLQFLIQYYNGEERAKGNILERFSAQQFPDLHSELNLSSLELGDSALYFCASSANSGTNYQFFGPGTRLTVL.

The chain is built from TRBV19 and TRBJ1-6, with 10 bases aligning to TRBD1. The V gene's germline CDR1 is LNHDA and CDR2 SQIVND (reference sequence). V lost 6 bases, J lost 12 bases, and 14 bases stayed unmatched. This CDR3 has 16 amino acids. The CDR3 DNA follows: TGTGCCAGTAGGACGAGTTTCGGGACAGGGGTGCGACCCCTCCACTTT. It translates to CASRTSFGTGVRPLHF.

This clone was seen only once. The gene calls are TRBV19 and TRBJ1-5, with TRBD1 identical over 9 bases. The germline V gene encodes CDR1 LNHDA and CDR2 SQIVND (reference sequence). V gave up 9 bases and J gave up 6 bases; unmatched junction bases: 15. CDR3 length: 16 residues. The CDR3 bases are TGTGCCAGCCATGACAGGGGGACCAGCGGCAGTCAGCCCCAGCATTTT. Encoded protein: CASHDRGTSGSQPQHF.

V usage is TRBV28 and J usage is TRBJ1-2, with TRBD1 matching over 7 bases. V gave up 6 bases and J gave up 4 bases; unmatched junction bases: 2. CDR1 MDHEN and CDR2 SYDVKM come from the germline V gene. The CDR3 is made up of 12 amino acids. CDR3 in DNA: TGTGCCAGCAGAAGGGACAGCTATGGCTACACCTTC. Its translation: CASRRDSYGYTF.

The DNA of the CDR3 is TGTGCCAGCAGTCCCAGAAGCGAGCAGTACTTC. It codes for CASSPRSEQYF. The chain is built from TRBV6-6 and TRBJ2-7; D unresolved. The CDR3 is 11 amino acids. The V and J ends lost 5 bases and 6 bases respectively, with 8 bases between them. CDR1 and CDR2 from the germline V gene are MNHNY and SVGAGI (reference sequence).